What follows are 3 T cell receptor beta chains derived from one specimen sequenced in a study of OX40 agonist ivuxolimab in advanced cancers. Measured with immunoSEQ multiplex PCR; TCRdb has only the in-frame clones, and not every one. The sample lists around 44,000 clones, around 86% occurring once. The material was CD4+ or CD8+ T cells sorted from blood, obtained in a trial of the OX40 agonist ivuxolimab. The receptors were gathered from an adult with an advanced solid tumor such as melanoma, head and neck, liver or kidney cancer.

J is TRBJ1-5 and V is TRBV28; 9 bases align to TRBD1. Looked up from germline, CDR1 is MDHEN and CDR2 is SYDVKM. The CDR3 runs 15 residues. Losses at the gene ends were 5 bases for V and 5 bases for J; bases not matched to a gene: 7. In DNA form, the CDR3 reads TGTGCCAGCAGTACATCAACAGGGGGCGATCAGCCCCAGCATTTT. Protein: CASSTSTGGDQPQHF.

The chain has TRBV5-1 and TRBJ2-7; 10 nucleotides line up with TRBD1. This CDR3 spans 14 amino acids. V trimming: 4 bases; J trimming: 3 bases; junction bases outside the gene matches: 4. Germline values: CDR1 SGHRS, CDR2 YFSETQ. The CDR3: CASSGTGVFYEQYF. The CDR3 coding sequence is TGCGCCAGCAGCGGGACAGGGGTTTTCTACGAGCAGTACTTC.

In its sample, this clone was seen once. V usage is TRBV7-3 and J usage is TRBJ1-1, with D perhaps matching TRBD1 (6 bases). Germline assignment: CDR1 SGHTA and CDR2 FQGTGA. Trimming cost V 1 base and J 0 bases, with 18 bases left between them. The CDR3 length is 18 residues. CDR3 region: CASSLRPLTGHLNTEAFF. DNA of the CDR3: TGTGCCAGCAGCTTAAGGCCCCTAACGGGACACCTGAACACTGAAGCTTTCTTT.